This TCR beta chain was sequenced during a study of T cell responses to AZD1222 COVID-19 vaccine. Study-wide results and limits: Donors were mostly white British, more females; clonal diversity possibly underestimated.

With regard to this clone: Its antigen is undetermined.

Data came from immunoSEQ multiplex PCR; TCRdb stores just in-frame clones and leaves some out. The table records around 150,000 clones, over 75% of them present only once. V lost 7 bases, J lost 5 bases, and 10 bases stayed unmatched. Germline-derived CDR1 and CDR2 are SQVTM and ANQGSEA. CDR3 length: 14 residues. The TCR comes from an adult who received the MenACWY meningococcal vaccine as a control. The rearrangement uses TRBV29-1 and TRBJ2-5; TRBD1 aligns across 10 bases. The sample consisted of peripheral blood, taken 28 days after the second dose of the MenACWY control vaccine. The CDR3 nucleotides read TGCAGCGCCCAGACAGGGGGCCGGGGTGAGACCCAGTACTTC. Its protein product is CSAQTGGRGETQYF.